This TCR beta chain comes out of a study of blood T cell repertoires in COVID-19. In the study overall: Acute and convalescent COVID-19 samples came from the United States, Italy and Spain. PBMCs, B-cell-depleted T cells, or T cells provided the cDNA or gDNA that made up the material.

Germline V CDR1 and CDR2: SGHTA, FQGNSA. The CDR3 has 13 residues. The junction had 5 bases not matched to a gene; V was cut back by 5 bases and J by 6 bases. Per the authors' pipeline: The assay estimated nucleated cells by amplifying reference gene primers. Some clones are missing from TCRdb's copy, which holds only in-frame ones; the method was immunoSEQ multiplex PCR. Clone size and the V and J calls come from that table; the DNA yielded D and trimming. The sample carries around 260,000 clones, 80% to 90% recorded once. The chain is built from TRBV7-2 and TRBJ2-5; 8 nucleotides align to TRBD1. The sequence was obtained from a woman aged 45-59 years with acute or convalescent COVID-19. The sample comprised peripheral blood. The CDR3 region is CASSRGQVKTQYF. CDR3 nucleotide sequence: TGTGCCAGCAGCCGGGGACAGGTCAAGACCCAGTACTTC.